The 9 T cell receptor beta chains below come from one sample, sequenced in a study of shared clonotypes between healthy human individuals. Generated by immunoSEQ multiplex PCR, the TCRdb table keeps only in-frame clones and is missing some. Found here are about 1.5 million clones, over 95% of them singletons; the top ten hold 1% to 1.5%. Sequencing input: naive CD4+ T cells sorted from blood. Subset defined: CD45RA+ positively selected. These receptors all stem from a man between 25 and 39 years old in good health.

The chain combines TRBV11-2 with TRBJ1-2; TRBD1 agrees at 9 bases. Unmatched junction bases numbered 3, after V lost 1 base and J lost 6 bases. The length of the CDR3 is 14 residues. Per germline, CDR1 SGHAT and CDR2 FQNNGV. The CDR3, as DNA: TGTGCCAGCAGCTTAGCGAGGACAGGGGATGGCTACACCTTC. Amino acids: CASSLARTGDGYTF.

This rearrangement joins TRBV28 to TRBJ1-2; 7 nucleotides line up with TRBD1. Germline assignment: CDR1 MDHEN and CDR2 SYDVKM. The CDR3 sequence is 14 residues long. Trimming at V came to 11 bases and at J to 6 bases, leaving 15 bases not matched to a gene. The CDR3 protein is CAADRDRARNGYTF. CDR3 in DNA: TGTGCCGCCGACAGAGACAGGGCGAGAAATGGCTACACCTTC.

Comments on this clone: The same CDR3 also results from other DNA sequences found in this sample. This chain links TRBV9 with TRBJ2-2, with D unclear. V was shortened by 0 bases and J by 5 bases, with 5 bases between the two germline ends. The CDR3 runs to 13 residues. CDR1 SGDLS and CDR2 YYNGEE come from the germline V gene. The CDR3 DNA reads TGTGCCAGCAGCGTAGTCCCAACCGGGGAGCTGTTTTTT. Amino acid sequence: CASSVVPTGELFF.

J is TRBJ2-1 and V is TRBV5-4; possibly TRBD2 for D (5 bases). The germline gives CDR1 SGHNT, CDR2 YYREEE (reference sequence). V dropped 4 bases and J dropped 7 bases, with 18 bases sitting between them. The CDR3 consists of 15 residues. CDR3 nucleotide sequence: TGTGCCAGCAGCCCCAGTTTTCCCGCGGGTAATGAGCAGTTCTTC. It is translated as CASSPSFPAGNEQFF.

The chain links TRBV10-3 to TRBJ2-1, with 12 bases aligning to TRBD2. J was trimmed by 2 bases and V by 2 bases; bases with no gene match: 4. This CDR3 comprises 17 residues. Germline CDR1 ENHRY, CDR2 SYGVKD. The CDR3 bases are TGTGCCATCAGTGAGCCCCTAGCGGGAGGGCCCTACAATGAGCAGTTCTTC. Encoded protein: CAISEPLAGGPYNEQFF.

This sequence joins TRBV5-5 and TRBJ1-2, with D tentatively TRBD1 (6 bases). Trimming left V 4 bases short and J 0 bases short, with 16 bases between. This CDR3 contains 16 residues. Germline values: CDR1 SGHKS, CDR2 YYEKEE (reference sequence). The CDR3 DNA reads TGTGCCAGCAGCGCACCAACAGGGACTTCTAACTATGGCTACACCTTC. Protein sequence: CASSAPTGTSNYGYTF.

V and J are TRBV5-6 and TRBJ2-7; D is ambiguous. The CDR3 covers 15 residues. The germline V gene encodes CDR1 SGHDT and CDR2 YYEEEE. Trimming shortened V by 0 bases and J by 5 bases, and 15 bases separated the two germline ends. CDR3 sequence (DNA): TGTGCCAGCAGCTTGGTTGGCGGAGAACTCCACGAGCAGTACTTC. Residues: CASSLVGGELHEQYF.

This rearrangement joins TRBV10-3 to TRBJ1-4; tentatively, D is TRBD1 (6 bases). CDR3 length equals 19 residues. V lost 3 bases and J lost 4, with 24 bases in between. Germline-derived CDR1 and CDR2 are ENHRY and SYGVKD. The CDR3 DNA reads TGTGCCATCAGTGACATAGCAGGGGAACGGGTCGGGGATAATGAAAAACTGTTTTTT. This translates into CAISDIAGERVGDNEKLFF.

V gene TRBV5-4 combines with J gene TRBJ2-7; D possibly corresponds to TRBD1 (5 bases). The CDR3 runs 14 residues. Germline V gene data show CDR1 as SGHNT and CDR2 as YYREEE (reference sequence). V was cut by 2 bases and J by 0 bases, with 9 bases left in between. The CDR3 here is CASSLRGTSYEQYF. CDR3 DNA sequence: TGTGCCAGCAGCTTAAGGGGTACCTCCTACGAGCAGTACTTC.